This T cell receptor beta chain is from a study of T cell responses to AZD1222 COVID-19 vaccine. General observations from the study: The donor group comprised mostly white British people and more females; the analysis possibly underestimated clonal diversity.

CDR3 size: 15 residues. V lost 3 bases, J lost 5 bases, and 8 bases stayed unmatched. Looked up from germline, CDR1 is SGHDT and CDR2 is YYEEEE. Note on this clone: Its antigen is undetermined.

Clones were sequenced by immunoSEQ multiplex PCR, and TCRdb holds only the in-frame ones, with some missing. Of tens of thousands of clones in the sample, 85% to 95% are singletons; the top ten hold roughly 6.7%. This specimen consisted of peripheral blood, obtained 28 days after the second dose of the MenACWY control vaccine. The clonotype originates from an adult who received the MenACWY meningococcal vaccine as a control. The chain links TRBV5-6 to TRBJ2-7; TRBD2 matches 10 bases. The CDR3 coding sequence is TGTGCCAGCAGCTACCCTAGCGGGAGTGTTGACGAGCAGTACTTC. This encodes CASSYPSGSVDEQYF.